The present entry profiles one TCR beta chain with its context. Its antigen remains unidentified. Isolated PBMCs totaled at least 7 million in each sample. Germline V CDR1 and CDR2: MNHEY, SMNVEV (reference sequence). The CDR3 covers 14 residues. V was trimmed by 5 bases and J by 1 base, leaving 11 bases between them. This sample was taken from a study of blood T cells in healthy people across ages. Together with a sample-barcoded 5' primer, a J-beta primer mix was included in a second PCR lasting about 6 to 12 cycles. With 12 random nucleotides, a template-switch adaptor tagged each individual cDNA molecule. Each CDR3 protein gets one entry after TCRdb re-called the 5' RACE reads with MiXCR. The table includes hundreds of thousands of distinct CDR3 sequences, roughly 21% detected once. Study results and limitations: Comparison with aged donors showed that long-lived donors had more naive CD4+ cells and higher diversity.

The V call is TRBV27, the J call TRBJ1-1, with unresolved D. The receptor was isolated from a man between 65 and 85 years old in good health. The sequencing input was blood. The CDR3 spells CASSPTWENTEAFF. The CDR3 nucleotides read TGTGCCAGCAGTCCGACGTGGGAGAACACTGAAGCTTTCTTT.